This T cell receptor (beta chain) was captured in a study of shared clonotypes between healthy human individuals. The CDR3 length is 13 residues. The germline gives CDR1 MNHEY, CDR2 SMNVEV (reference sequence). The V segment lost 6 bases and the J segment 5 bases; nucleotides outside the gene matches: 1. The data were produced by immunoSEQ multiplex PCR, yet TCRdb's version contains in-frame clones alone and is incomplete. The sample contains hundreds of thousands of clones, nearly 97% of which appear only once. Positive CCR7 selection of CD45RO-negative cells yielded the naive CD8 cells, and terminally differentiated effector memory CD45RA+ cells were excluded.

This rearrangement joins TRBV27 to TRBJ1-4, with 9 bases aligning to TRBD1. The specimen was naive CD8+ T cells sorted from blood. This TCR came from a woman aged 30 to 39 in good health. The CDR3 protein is CASRQGANEKLFF. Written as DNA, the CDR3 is TGTGCCAGCAGACAGGGGGCAAATGAAAAACTGTTTTTT.